The 31 T cell receptor beta chains presented below share a single source sample, sequenced in a study of blood T cell repertoires in COVID-19. Only in-frame clones appear in the TCRdb table, and some are missing; sequencing was by immunoSEQ multiplex PCR. The data contain some 510,000 clones, 85% to 90% of them singletons. Sequenced input: PBMCs or T cells enriched from blood (not recorded which). The source of these receptors is a woman aged 35 to 49 who had recovered from COVID-19.

V is TRBV3-1 (or the pseudogene TRBV3-2) and J is TRBJ1-6; possible D gene TRBD1, 5 bases. CDR1 LGHDT and CDR2 YNNKEL come from the germline V gene (reference sequence). Deletions cut 3 bases from V and 9 bases from J, with 9 bases between. The CDR3 runs to 13 residues. CDR3 nucleotides: TGTGCCAGCAGCCAGGGGGAGGTTTCACCCCTCCACTTT. This gives the protein CASSQGEVSPLHF.

The CDR3 nucleotides read TGTGCCAGCAGCTTTCCCGGCAGGCCGAATGAAAAACTGTTTTTT. This codes for CASSFPGRPNEKLFF. The gene calls are TRBV7-9 and TRBJ1-4; D ambiguous. Germline assignment: CDR1 SEHNR and CDR2 FQNEAQ (reference sequence). The CDR3 totals 15 residues. Trimming cost V 3 bases and J 5 bases, with 13 bases left between them.

The rearrangement links TRBV19 to TRBJ2-7, with D possibly matching TRBD2 (6 bases). CDR1 and CDR2 (germline): LNHDA, SQIVND (reference sequence). The ends were cut back, 5 bases at V and 3 bases at J, with 17 bases in the middle. The CDR3 loop spans 15 amino acids. The CDR3 bases are TGTGCCAGTAGTCCTTCTTTCGGTAGCGGCTACGAGCAGTACTTC. It is translated as CASSPSFGSGYEQYF.

The sample holds one count of this clone. The chain recombines TRBV15 with TRBJ1-2, with D perhaps TRBD1 (6 bases). Germline CDR1 reads LNHNV; CDR2 reads YYDKDF (reference sequence). Trimming removed 5 bases from V and 6 bases from J, with 16 bases in between. The CDR3 is made up of 14 amino acids. CDR3 amino acids: CATSSVGQLNGYTF. For the CDR3, the DNA is TGTGCCACCAGCTCCGTAGGACAGCTAAATGGCTACACCTTC.

The chain is built from TRBV4-1 and TRBJ1-2; D possibly corresponds to TRBD1 (6 bases). The CDR3 extends over 16 amino acids. The V end lost 5 bases, the J end lost 4 bases, and 20 bases lay between the germline ends. In germline, CDR1 is MGHRA, CDR2 YSYEKL. The CDR3 region has the DNA TGCGCCAGCAGCTACTCCACAGGGAGAGCGTTCTATGGCTACACCTTC. Translation gives CASSYSTGRAFYGYTF.

The chain uses TRBV15 and TRBJ1-1, with TRBD1 matching over 9 bases. Losses at the gene ends were 4 bases for V and 4 bases for J; bases not matched to a gene: 7. The CDR3 runs 15 residues. Germline CDR1 reads LNHNV; CDR2 reads YYDKDF (reference sequence). The CDR3 sequence is CATSNTGGIITEAFF. CDR3 bases: TGTGCCACCAGCAATACAGGGGGCATCATCACTGAAGCTTTCTTT.

The chain combines TRBV4-3 with TRBJ2-4; the D is unclear. CDR1 LGHNA and CDR2 YSLEER come from the germline V gene. V was trimmed by 2 bases and J by 0 bases, leaving 11 bases between them. CDR3 length: 16 residues. CDR3 DNA sequence: TGCGCCAGCAGCCAATCTCTAGTTTCAGCCAAAAACATTCAGTACTTC. Protein sequence: CASSQSLVSAKNIQYF.

The chain recombines TRBV7-2 with TRBJ2-1, with TRBD2 as a possible D gene (6 bases). The CDR3 is 15 amino acids. Between the trimmed V and J ends, which lost 4 bases and 0 bases, there was a span of 10 bases. Germline loops: CDR1 SGHTA, CDR2 FQGNSA. Here the CDR3 reads CASSSDYSSYNEQFF. The CDR3, as DNA: TGTGCCAGCAGCTCGGACTATAGCTCCTACAATGAGCAGTTCTTC.

The CDR3 DNA reads TGTGCCAGCTCACCGCCGGAGGCTGAAGCTTTCTTT. This gives the protein CASSPPEAEAFF. The rearrangement uses TRBV18 and TRBJ1-1; no clear D gene. This CDR3 is 12 amino acids long. The germline CDR1 and CDR2 sequences are KGHSH and LQKENI. Trimming took 3 bases from V and 6 from J, leaving 8 bases between them.

This chain joins TRBV2 and TRBJ2-7, with D hard to call. Trimming took off 2 bases at V and 2 bases at J, with 10 bases between the two ends. The length of the CDR3 is 14 residues. Germline V gene lookup returns CDR1 SNHLY and CDR2 FYNNEI. CDR3 residues: CASSERVPPYEQYF. CDR3 in DNA: TGTGCCAGCAGTGAACGGGTTCCCCCCTACGAGCAGTACTTC.

J is TRBJ1-2 and V is TRBV4-3; TRBD1 matches 10 bases. CDR1 is LGHNA, CDR2 YSLEER, per germline. The V segment lost 0 bases and the J segment 2 bases; nucleotides outside the gene matches: 3. The CDR3 covers 16 residues. The CDR3 protein is CASSQDGGQGNYGYTF. The CDR3 coding sequence is TGCGCCAGCAGCCAAGACGGGGGACAGGGGAACTATGGCTACACCTTC.

This sequence joins TRBV9 and TRBJ2-3, with no clear D. CDR1 and CDR2 (germline): SGDLS, YYNGEE. The CDR3 is 13 amino acids. V lost 0 bases, J lost 3 bases, and 5 bases lay in between. The CDR3 sequence is CASSVVQTDTQYF. The CDR3 DNA follows: TGTGCCAGCAGCGTAGTCCAGACAGATACGCAGTATTTT.

The V gene is TRBV30, the J gene TRBJ1-1; D gene uncertain. The CDR3 runs 13 residues. Trimming took 2 bases from V and 0 from J, leaving 7 bases between them. Germline values: CDR1 GTSNPN, CDR2 SVGIG (reference sequence). This chain's CDR3 is CAWSSGLNTEAFF. CDR3 DNA: TGTGCCTGGAGTAGCGGCTTGAACACTGAAGCTTTCTTT.

V is TRBV27 and J is TRBJ1-2; 9 nucleotides agree with TRBD1. The germline V gene encodes CDR1 MNHEY and CDR2 SMNVEV (reference sequence). This CDR3 spans 14 amino acids. The J segment lost 4 bases and the V segment lost 5 bases, leaving 5 bases of the junction unmatched. CDR3 loop: CASSVGQGLYGYTF. The CDR3 DNA reads as TGTGCCAGCAGTGTTGGACAGGGGCTCTATGGCTACACCTTC.

The rearrangement links TRBV5-6 to TRBJ1-3; D is undetermined. The length of the CDR3 is 13 residues. CDR1 and CDR2 (germline): SGHDT, YYEEEE. V was pared by 8 bases and J by 0 bases, with 9 bases between. CDR3 sequence reads: CASSGRSGNTIYF. DNA for the CDR3: TGTGCCAGTTCAGGCCGCTCTGGAAACACCATATATTTT.

This clone was seen once. V is TRBV27 and J is TRBJ2-1; 7 nucleotides agree with TRBD2. Losses at the gene ends were 2 bases for V and 4 bases for J; bases not matched to a gene: 14. This CDR3 has 18 amino acids. Germline loops: CDR1 MNHEY, CDR2 SMNVEV (reference sequence). The DNA for the CDR3 is TGTGCCAGCAGTTTAAATCCCAGCGGGACCTATCCATACAATGAGCAGTTCTTC. As protein: CASSLNPSGTYPYNEQFF.

This clone was picked up a small number of times. V and J are TRBV4-3 and TRBJ1-2; 9 bases map to TRBD1. The germline V gene has CDR1 LGHNA and CDR2 YSLEER. Unmatched junction bases numbered 8, after V lost 0 bases and J lost 3 bases. The CDR3 consists of 17 residues. The CDR3 is CASSQDRRTGVHYGYTF. In nucleotides, the CDR3 is TGCGCCAGCAGCCAAGATCGTAGGACAGGGGTTCACTATGGCTACACCTTC.

The J gene is TRBJ2-5, the V gene TRBV4-1, with 8 positions matching TRBD2. Trimming cost V 4 bases and J 5 bases; bases outside gene matches: 15. CDR1 and CDR2 (germline): MGHRA, YSYEKL. This CDR3 has 17 amino acids. The CDR3 DNA is TGCGCCAGCAGCCCACCGAAGGGCGGGAGGAGGGGGGAGACCCAGTACTTC. It codes for CASSPPKGGRRGETQYF.

The V and J genes are TRBV27 and TRBJ2-5; 10 nucleotides line up with TRBD1. The germline V gene encodes CDR1 MNHEY and CDR2 SMNVEV (reference sequence). V lost 5 bases and J lost 3; bases outside the gene matches: 3. The CDR3 covers 14 residues. The CDR3 DNA reads as TGTGCCAGCAGTCGGGACAGGGGAGAAGAGACCCAGTACTTC. Protein: CASSRDRGEETQYF.

V is TRBV4-1 and J is TRBJ1-6; the D gene is possibly TRBD1 (6 bases). V lost 4 bases and J 7 bases, leaving 17 bases between the germline ends. Germline lookup yields CDR1 MGHRA and CDR2 YSYEKL. The CDR3 consists of 16 residues. Here the CDR3 reads CASSPTPTGLNSPLHF. The CDR3 coding sequence is TGCGCCAGCAGCCCAACCCCGACAGGCTTGAATTCACCCCTCCACTTT.

The rearrangement joins TRBV2 to TRBJ2-7; no firm D call. This CDR3 spans 13 amino acids. V lost 4 bases, J lost 0 bases, and 7 bases lay in between. Germline CDR1 and CDR2: SNHLY and FYNNEI. The CDR3: CASSGDFSYEQYF. The CDR3 DNA follows: TGTGCCAGCAGTGGAGACTTCTCCTACGAGCAGTACTTC.

Concerning this clone itself: The sample has other DNA sequences that encode this CDR3 too. This chain uses TRBV4-1 with TRBJ1-2; 11 nucleotides line up with TRBD1. The CDR3 consists of 15 residues. Per germline, CDR1 MGHRA and CDR2 YSYEKL. J was trimmed by 4 bases and V by 1 base; bases with no gene match: 2. The CDR3 spells CASSQAGTGGYGYTF. CDR3 coding DNA: TGCGCCAGCAGCCAAGCCGGGACAGGGGGCTATGGCTACACCTTC.

This rearrangement joins TRBV5-8 to TRBJ1-2; D is unresolved. The germline V gene encodes CDR1 SGHTS and CDR2 YDEGEE. Trimming pared 4 bases from V and 2 bases from J, leaving 6 bases between. The CDR3 loop spans 12 amino acids. The chain's CDR3 is CASSGRNYGYTF. In DNA form, the CDR3 reads TGTGCCAGCAGCGGGAGGAACTATGGCTACACCTTC.

V is TRBV10-1 and J is TRBJ2-5; 8 positions match TRBD2. The V gene's germline CDR1 is WNHNN and CDR2 SYGVQD (reference sequence). With 3 bases clipped from V and 5 bases from J, the junction kept 8 bases outside the gene matches. CDR3 length: 15 residues. The CDR3 bases are TGCGCCAGCAGTGATGGGGGACTAGAGGGCGAGACCCAGTACTTC. It specifies CASSDGGLEGETQYF.

This chain joins TRBV21-1 and TRBJ2-7; TRBD2, the table's D call, lacks a check against the DNA. TRBV21-1 is labeled a pseudogene. This CDR3 is built from 13 residues. The CDR3 coding sequence is TGTGCCAGCAGCAAAGGGAGCGCCTACGAGCAGTACTTC. Amino acid sequence: CASSKGSAYEQYF.

This chain joins TRBV12-5 and TRBJ1-1, with 8 bases aligning to TRBD1. Germline-derived CDR1 and CDR2 are LGHNT and FRNRAP. The CDR3 covers 19 residues. Trimming removed 6 bases from V and 0 bases from J; junction bases left unmatched: 18. The CDR3 bases are TGTGCTAGTGGACTTGACGACAGGGGAGTGTTACAAATGAACACTGAAGCTTTCTTT. Amino acid sequence: CASGLDDRGVLQMNTEAFF.

The chain is built from TRBV5-1 and TRBJ2-1; TRBD2 aligns across 11 bases. V lost 4 bases to trimming and J lost 7 bases; unmatched junction nucleotides: 7. The germline V gene encodes CDR1 SGHRS and CDR2 YFSETQ. The CDR3 length is 15 residues. As DNA, the CDR3 is TGCGCCAGCAGCCAGACTAGCGGGGACCCTAATGAGCAGTTCTTC. Translation gives CASSQTSGDPNEQFF.

J is TRBJ2-1 and V is TRBV5-4; 16 bases agree with TRBD2. Germline V CDR1 and CDR2: SGHNT, YYREEE (reference sequence). The trim removed 4 bases at V and 6 bases at J, leaving 4 bases unmatched. The CDR3 is 16 amino acids. The CDR3 protein is CASSPGTSGRANEQFF. CDR3 bases: TGTGCCAGCAGCCCGGGGACTAGCGGGAGGGCCAATGAGCAGTTCTTC. Drawing the rest from reference TRBV5-4 and TRBJ2-1, the complete variable domain is ETGVTQSPTHLIKTRGQQVTLRCSSQSGHNTVSWYQQALGQGPQFIFQYYREEENGRGNFPPRFSGLQFPNYSSELNVNALELDDSALYLCASSPGTSGRANEQFFGPGTRLTVL.

The chain combines TRBV3-1 (or the pseudogene TRBV3-2) with TRBJ2-7; 7 bases are a match to TRBD2. The junction had 14 bases not matched to a gene; V was cut back by 10 bases and J by 2 bases. This CDR3 contains 15 residues. Per the germline V gene, CDR1 is LGHDT and CDR2 is YNNKEL (reference sequence). The DNA of the CDR3 is TGTGCCATTACCCAGCGGGATTCCCCCCCCTACGAGCAGTACTTC. It yields the protein CAITQRDSPPYEQYF.

This clone has more than one count but fewer than ten. V is TRBV29-1 and J is TRBJ2-1, with TRBD2 matching 10 bases. The germline CDR1 and CDR2 sequences are SQVTM and ANQGSEA. Unmatched junction bases numbered 9, after V lost 4 bases and J lost 6 bases. This CDR3 spans 15 amino acids. CDR3 bases: TGCAGCGTTGGGCAACTAGCGGGAAGCGGCAATGAGCAGTTCTTC. Its translation: CSVGQLAGSGNEQFF.

The V and J genes are TRBV6-6 and TRBJ1-1; 8 bases are shared with TRBD1. CDR1 is MNHNY and CDR2 is SVGAGI in the germline V gene (reference sequence). V lost 5 bases to trimming and J lost 0 bases; unmatched junction nucleotides: 14. The CDR3 has 18 residues. CDR3 region: CASSPRTGTIPMNTEAFF. DNA of the CDR3: TGTGCCAGCAGTCCAAGGACAGGGACTATACCCATGAACACTGAAGCTTTCTTT.